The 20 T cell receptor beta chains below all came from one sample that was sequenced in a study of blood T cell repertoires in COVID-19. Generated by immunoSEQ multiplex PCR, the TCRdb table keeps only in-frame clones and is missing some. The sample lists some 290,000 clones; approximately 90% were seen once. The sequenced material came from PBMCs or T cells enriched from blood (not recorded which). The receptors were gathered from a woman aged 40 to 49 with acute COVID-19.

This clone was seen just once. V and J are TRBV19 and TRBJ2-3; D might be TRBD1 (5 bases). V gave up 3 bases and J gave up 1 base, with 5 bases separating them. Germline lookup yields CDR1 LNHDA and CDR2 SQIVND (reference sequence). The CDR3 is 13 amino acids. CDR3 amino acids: CASSIRGTDTQYF. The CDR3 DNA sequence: TGTGCCAGTAGTATCAGGGGCACAGATACGCAGTATTTT.

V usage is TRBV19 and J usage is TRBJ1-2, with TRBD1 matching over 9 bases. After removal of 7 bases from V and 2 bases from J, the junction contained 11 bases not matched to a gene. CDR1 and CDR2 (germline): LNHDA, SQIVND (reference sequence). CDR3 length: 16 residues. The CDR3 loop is CASKEIGTGKNYGYTF. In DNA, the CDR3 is TGTGCCAGTAAAGAAATTGGGACAGGGAAGAACTATGGCTACACCTTC.

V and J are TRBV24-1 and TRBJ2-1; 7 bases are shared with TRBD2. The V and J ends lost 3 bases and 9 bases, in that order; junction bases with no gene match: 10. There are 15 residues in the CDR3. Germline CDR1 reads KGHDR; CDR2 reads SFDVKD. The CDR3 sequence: CATSDQPAGTGEQFF. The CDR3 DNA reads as TGTGCCACCAGTGATCAACCAGCGGGAACTGGTGAGCAGTTCTTC.

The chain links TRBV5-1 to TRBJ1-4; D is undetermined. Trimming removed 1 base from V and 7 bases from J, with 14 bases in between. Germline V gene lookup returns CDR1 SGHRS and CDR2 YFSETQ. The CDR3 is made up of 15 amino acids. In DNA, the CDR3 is TGCGCCAGCAGCTTGAGACCGGGTTTCCCTGAAAAACTGTTTTTT. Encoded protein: CASSLRPGFPEKLFF. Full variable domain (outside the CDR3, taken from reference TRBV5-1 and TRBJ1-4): KAGVTQTPRYLIKTRGQQVTLSCSPISGHRSVSWYQQTPGQGLQFLFEYFSETQRNKGNFPGRFSGRQFSNSRSEMNVSTLELGDSALYLCASSLRPGFPEKLFFGSGTQLSVL.

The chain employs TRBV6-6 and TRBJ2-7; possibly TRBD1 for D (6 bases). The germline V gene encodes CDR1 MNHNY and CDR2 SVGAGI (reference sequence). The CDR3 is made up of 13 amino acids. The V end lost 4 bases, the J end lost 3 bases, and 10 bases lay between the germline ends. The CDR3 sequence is CASSSNRDYEQYF. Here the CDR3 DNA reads TGTGCCAGCAGTTCGAACAGGGACTACGAGCAGTACTTC.

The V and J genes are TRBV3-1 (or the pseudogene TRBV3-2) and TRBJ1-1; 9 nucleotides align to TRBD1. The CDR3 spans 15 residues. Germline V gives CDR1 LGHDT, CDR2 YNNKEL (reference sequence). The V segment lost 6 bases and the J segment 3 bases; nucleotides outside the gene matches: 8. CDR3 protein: CASRHRGQRDTEAFF. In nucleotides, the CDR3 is TGTGCCAGCAGGCACAGGGGGCAACGGGACACTGAAGCTTTCTTT.

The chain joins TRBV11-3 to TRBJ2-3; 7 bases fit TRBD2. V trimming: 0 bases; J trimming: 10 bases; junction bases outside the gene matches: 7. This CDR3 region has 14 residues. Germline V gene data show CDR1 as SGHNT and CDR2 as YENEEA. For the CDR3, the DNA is TGTGCCAGCAGCTTAGAAGAGAGCGGGATTTCGCAGTATTTT. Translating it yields CASSLEESGISQYF.

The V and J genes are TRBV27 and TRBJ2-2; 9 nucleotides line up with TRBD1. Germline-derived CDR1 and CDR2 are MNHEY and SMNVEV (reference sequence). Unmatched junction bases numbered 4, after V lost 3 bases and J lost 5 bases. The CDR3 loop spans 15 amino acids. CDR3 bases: TGTGCCAGCAGTTTCACGGACAGGGGTACCGGGGAGCTGTTTTTT. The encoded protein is CASSFTDRGTGELFF.

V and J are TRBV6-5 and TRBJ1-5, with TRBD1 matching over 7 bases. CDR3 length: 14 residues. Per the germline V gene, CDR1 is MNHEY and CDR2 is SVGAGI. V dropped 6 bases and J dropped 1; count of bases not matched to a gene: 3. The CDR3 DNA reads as TGTGCCAGCAGAATGACAGGGAGCAATCAGCCCCAGCATTTT. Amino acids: CASRMTGSNQPQHF.

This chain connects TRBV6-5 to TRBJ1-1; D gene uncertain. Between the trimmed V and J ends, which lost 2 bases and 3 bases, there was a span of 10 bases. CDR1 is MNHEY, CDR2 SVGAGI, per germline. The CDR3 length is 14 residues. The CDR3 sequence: CASSYEWGDTEAFF. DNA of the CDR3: TGTGCCAGCAGTTACGAGTGGGGAGACACTGAAGCTTTCTTT.

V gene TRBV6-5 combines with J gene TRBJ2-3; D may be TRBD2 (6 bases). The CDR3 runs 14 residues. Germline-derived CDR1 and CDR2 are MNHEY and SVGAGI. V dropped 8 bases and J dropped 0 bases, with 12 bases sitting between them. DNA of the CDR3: TGTGCCAGCGGGGCAGGGACTAGCACAGATACGCAGTATTTT. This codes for CASGAGTSTDTQYF.

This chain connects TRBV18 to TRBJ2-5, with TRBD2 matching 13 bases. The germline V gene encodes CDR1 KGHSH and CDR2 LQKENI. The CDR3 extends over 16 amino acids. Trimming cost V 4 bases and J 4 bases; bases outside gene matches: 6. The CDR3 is CASSLRTSGSRETQYF. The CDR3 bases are TGTGCCAGCTCACTTCGGACTAGCGGGAGCCGAGAGACCCAGTACTTC.

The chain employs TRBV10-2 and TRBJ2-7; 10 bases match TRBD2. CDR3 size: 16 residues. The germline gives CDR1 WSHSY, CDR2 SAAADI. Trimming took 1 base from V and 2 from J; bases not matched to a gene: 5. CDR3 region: CASSEWNSGRTYEQYF. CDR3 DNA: TGCGCCAGCAGTGAGTGGAATAGCGGGAGGACCTACGAGCAGTACTTC.

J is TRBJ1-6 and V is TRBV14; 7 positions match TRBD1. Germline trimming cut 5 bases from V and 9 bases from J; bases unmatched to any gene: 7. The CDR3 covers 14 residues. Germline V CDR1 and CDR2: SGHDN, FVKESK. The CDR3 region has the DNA TGTGCCAGCAGCTTGGGACAGTGGAGTTCACCCCTCCACTTT. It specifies CASSLGQWSSPLHF.

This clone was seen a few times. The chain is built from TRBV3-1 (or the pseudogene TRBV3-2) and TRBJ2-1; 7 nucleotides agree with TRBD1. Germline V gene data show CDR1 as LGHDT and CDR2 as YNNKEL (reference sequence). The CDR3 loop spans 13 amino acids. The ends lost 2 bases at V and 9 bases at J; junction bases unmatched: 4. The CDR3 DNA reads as TGTGCCAGCAGCCAAAGAGGGGGCGGTGAGCAGTTCTTC. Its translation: CASSQRGGGEQFF.

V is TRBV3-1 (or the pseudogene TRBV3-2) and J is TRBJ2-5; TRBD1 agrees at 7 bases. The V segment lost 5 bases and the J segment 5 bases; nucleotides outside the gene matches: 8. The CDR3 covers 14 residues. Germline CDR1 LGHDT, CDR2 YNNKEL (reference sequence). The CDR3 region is CASSTRQGGETQYF. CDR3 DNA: TGTGCCAGCAGCACACGACAGGGTGGTGAGACCCAGTACTTC.

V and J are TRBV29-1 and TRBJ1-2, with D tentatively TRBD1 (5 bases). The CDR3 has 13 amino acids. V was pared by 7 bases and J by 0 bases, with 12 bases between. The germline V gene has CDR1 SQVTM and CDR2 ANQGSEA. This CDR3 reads CSETGLANYGYTF. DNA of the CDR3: TGCAGCGAAACAGGTTTAGCTAACTATGGCTACACCTTC. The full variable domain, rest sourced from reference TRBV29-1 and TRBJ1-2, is SAVISQKPSRDICQRGTSLTIQCQVDSQVTMMFWYRQQPGQSLTLIATANQGSEATYESGFVIDKFPISRPNLTFSTLTVSNMSPEDSSIYLCSETGLANYGYTFGSGTRLTVV.

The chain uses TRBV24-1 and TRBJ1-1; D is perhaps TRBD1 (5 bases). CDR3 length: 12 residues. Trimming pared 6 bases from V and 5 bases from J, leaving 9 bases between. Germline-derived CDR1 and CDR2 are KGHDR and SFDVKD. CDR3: CATSSAGTEAFF. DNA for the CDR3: TGTGCCACCAGTTCTGCAGGGACTGAAGCTTTCTTT.

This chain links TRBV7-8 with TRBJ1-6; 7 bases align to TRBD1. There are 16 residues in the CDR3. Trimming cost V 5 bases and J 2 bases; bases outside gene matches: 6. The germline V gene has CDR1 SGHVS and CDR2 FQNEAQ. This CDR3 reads CASSRDRVPYNSPLHF. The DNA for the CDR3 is TGTGCCAGCAGCAGAGACAGGGTCCCCTATAATTCACCCCTCCACTTT.

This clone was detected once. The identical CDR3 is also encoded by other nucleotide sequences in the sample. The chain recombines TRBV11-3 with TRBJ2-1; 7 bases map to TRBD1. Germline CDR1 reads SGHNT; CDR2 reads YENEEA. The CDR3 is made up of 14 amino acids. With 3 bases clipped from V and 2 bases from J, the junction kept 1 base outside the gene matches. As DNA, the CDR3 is TGTGCCAGCAGCTTGGGACAGACCTACAATGAGCAGTTCTTC. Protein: CASSLGQTYNEQFF.